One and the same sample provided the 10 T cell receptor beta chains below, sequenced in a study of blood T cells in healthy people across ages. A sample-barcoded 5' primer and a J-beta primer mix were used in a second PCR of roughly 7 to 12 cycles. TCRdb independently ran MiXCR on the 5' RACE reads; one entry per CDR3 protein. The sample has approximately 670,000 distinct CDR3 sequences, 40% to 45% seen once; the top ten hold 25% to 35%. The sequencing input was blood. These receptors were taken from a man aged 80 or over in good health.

The CDR3 reads CASSSKEGGFTDTQYF. CDR3 in DNA: TGTGCCAGCAGCTCCAAGGAGGGTGGCTTCACAGATACGCAGTATTTT. The chain carries TRBV7-8 and TRBJ2-3; a possible D gene is TRBD2 (6 bases). Germline V gene data show CDR1 as SGHVS and CDR2 as FQNEAQ. CDR3 size: 16 residues. V lost 4 bases and J 2 bases, leaving 16 bases between the germline ends. Combining the CDR3 with reference TRBV7-8 and TRBJ2-3 gives the whole variable domain GAGVSQSPRYKVAKRGQDVALRCDPISGHVSLFWYQQALGQGPEFLTYFQNEAQLDKSGLPSDRFFAERPEGSVSTLKIQRTQQEDSAVYLCASSSKEGGFTDTQYFGPGTRLTVL.

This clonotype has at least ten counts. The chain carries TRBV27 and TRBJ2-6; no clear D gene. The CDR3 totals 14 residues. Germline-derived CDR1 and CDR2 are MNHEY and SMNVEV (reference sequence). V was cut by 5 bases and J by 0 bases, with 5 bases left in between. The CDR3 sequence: CASSQSSGANVLTF. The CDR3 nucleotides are TGTGCCAGCAGTCAAAGCTCTGGGGCCAACGTCCTGACTTTC.

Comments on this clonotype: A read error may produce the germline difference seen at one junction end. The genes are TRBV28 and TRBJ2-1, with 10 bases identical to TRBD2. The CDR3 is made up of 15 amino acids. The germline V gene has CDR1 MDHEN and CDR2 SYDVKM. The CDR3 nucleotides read TGTGTCAGCAGTAGGACTAGCGGAGTTTACAATGAGCAGTTCTTC. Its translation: CVSSRTSGVYNEQFF.

The CDR3 region has the DNA TGTGCCAGTAGGGCTAGCGATTATCGCTCCTACAATGAGCAGTTCTTC. The encoded protein is CASRASDYRSYNEQFF. This chain connects TRBV19 to TRBJ2-1; perhaps TRBD2 as D (6 bases). Germline-derived CDR1 and CDR2 are LNHDA and SQIVND (reference sequence). This CDR3 contains 16 residues. V was pared by 6 bases and J by 0 bases, with 15 bases between.

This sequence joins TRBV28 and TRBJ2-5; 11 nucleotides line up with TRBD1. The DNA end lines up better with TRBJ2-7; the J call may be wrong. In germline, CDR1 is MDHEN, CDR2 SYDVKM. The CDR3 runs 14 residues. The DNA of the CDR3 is TGTGCCAGCAGTTGGACAGGGGGCAAGTACGAGCAGTACTTC. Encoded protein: CASSWTGGKYEQYF.

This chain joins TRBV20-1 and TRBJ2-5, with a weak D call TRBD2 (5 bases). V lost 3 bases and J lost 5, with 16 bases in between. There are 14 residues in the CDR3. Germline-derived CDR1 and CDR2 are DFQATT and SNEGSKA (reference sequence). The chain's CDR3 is CSARLRGGSETQYF. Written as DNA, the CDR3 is TGCAGTGCTAGGTTAAGAGGCGGGTCTGAGACCCAGTACTTC.

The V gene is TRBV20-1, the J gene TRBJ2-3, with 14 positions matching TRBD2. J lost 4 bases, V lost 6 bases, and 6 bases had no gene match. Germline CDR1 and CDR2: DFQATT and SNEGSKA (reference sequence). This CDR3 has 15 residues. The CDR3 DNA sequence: TGCAGTGCAAGGACTAGCGGGAGGATTTCAGATACGCAGTATTTT. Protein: CSARTSGRISDTQYF.

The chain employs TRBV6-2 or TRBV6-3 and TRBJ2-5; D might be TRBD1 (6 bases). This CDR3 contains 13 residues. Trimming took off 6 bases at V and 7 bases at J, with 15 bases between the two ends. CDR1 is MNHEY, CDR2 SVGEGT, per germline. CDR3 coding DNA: TGTGCCAGCAGCCCACAGGGTTTTGCGACCCAGTACTTC. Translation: CASSPQGFATQYF.

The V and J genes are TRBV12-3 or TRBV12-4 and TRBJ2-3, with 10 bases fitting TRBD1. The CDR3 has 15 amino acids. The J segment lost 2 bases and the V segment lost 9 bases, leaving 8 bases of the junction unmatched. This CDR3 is CASNRGTGATDTQYF. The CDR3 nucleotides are TGTGCCAGTAACCGAGGGACAGGGGCCACAGATACGCAGTATTTT.

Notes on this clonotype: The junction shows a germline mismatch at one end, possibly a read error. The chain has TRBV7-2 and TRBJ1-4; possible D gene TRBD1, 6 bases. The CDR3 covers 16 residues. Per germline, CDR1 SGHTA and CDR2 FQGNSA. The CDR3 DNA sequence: TGTGCCAGCAGCAATGCCCCAGGGGCCGGGAATGAAAAACCGTTTTTT. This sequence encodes CASSNAPGAGNEKPFF.